The TCR beta chain under discussion was sequenced for a study of T-cell reconstitution after alpha-beta-depleted transplantation in children (dated by TCRdb to 2016 to 2018). Describing the broader study: T-cell immune reconstitution after TCRalphabeta/CD19-depleted allogeneic hematopoietic cell transplantation in children was quantitatively tracked in the study by means of TCR repertoire profiling.

From the cysteine through the phenylalanine, the CDR3 covers 15 amino acids. The sequence is cut down to CDR3 DNA, 45 bases in frame from base 1. The CDR1 and CDR2 encoded by the germline V gene are MNHEY and SVGAGI. V is cut by 2 bases and J by 0 bases, and the space between the germline ends is 9 bases. On the study overall, not on this receptor specifically: About two months after transplant, the apparently early recovery of alphabetaT-cell counts reportedly depended on just several hundred clones that had expanded rapidly and came from non-depleted graft cells. In some patients, the high TCRbeta diversity seen at day 60 was put down to recipient T cells and intrathymic progenitors that had survived conditioning. Over subsequent months, a decline in hyperexpanded clone frequencies was noted, and after one year, T-cell counts and TCRbeta diversity were mostly ascribed to newly produced T cells.

The time point label on this specimen signifies: day 60 (about 2 months) after transplantation. This specimen's treatment or condition label, interpreted: allogeneic hematopoietic cell transplantation with graft depleted of TCRalphabeta T cells and CD19 B cells. Transplant recipients were children who received TCRalphabeta/CD19-depleted allogeneic hematopoietic cell grafts. The library was made by PCR. Sequencing instrument: Illumina HiSeq 2500. TCR library preparation used molecular barcoding, with unique molecular identifiers applied to normalize quantification of the TCRbeta repertoire. TCRdb redid the processing of the public reads, applying fastp at Q25 and MiXCR, and retained in-frame beta chains. Every entry covers one CDR3 protein and lists the most common genes and DNA from its rows. This sample holds under 50,000 distinct CDR3 sequences; around 9% were observed only once. The ten most abundant clones make up roughly 29% of the sample.

Concerning this clonotype: Its specific antigen is unknown. No clone much larger than this one lies a single base away; base qualities are absent.

Sequenced material: PBMCs, mostly from graft donor cells, taken 60 days after TCRalphabeta/CD19-depleted stem cell transplant. The sequence derives from a male patient between 2 and 15 years old who had a stem cell transplant for chronic granulomatous disease, so the T cells may come from the graft donor. Here the chain combines TRBV6-5 and TRBJ2-3; the D gene remains uncertain. The DNA reads TGTGCCAGCAGTTACGGAAAAGTCAGCACAGATACGCAGTATTTT. This translates into CASSYGKVSTDTQYF.